This TCR beta chain is from a study of blood T cell repertoires in COVID-19. In the study overall: Spain, Italy and the United States supplied samples that represented acute and convalescent COVID-19.

Per the study methods: The assay estimated nucleated cells by amplifying reference gene primers. Sequencing used immunoSEQ multiplex PCR; TCRdb keeps in-frame clones, though not all of them. V, J and clone size were drawn from that table, and D and trimming were deduced from the DNA. The data hold 250,000 or so clones, with 89% observed a single time. This clone was detected once. Looked up from germline, CDR1 is KGHSH and CDR2 is LQKENI. The CDR3 spans 13 residues. Deletions cut 3 bases from V and 4 bases from J, with 10 bases between. This clonotype was sampled from a woman aged 40 to 50 who had recovered from COVID-19. J is TRBJ2-7 and V is TRBV18; possibly TRBD1 for D (6 bases). Sequenced sample: peripheral blood. CDR3 amino acids: CASSPNRDYEQYV. The CDR3 nucleotides read TGTGCCAGCTCACCCAACAGGGATTACGAGCAGTACGTC.